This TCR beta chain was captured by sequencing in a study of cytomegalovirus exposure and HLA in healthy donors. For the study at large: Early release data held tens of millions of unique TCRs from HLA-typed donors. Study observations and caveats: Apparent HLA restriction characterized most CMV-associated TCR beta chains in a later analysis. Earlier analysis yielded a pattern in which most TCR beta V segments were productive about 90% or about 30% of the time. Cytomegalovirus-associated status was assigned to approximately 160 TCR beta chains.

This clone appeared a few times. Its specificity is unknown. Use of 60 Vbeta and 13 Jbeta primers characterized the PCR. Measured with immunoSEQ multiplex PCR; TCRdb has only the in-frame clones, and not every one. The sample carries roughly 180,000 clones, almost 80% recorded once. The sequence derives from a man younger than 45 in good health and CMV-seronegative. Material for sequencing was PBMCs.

The CDR3 loop is CASSATGLNTEAFF. As DNA, the CDR3 is TGTGCCAGCAGCGCTACAGGGTTGAACACTGAAGCTTTCTTT. The rearrangement uses TRBV9 and TRBJ1-1; tentatively, D is TRBD1 (6 bases). This CDR3 is 14 amino acids long. V lost 3 bases to trimming and J lost 0 bases, with 9 bases between them. Germline V gene data show CDR1 as SGDLS and CDR2 as YYNGEE.